The 7 T cell receptor beta chains reported below all come from one sample, sequenced in a study of shared clonotypes between healthy human individuals. Produced via immunoSEQ multiplex PCR; TCRdb's table is partial and in-frame only. The table shows approximately 2,000,000 clones, with 85% to 95% occurring only once. Sequenced sample: naive CD4+ T cells from PBMCs. Subset: CD45RA+ positively selected. The receptors were gathered from a man aged 18 to 30 in good health. Some clones in this sample may be carry-over from other donors' samples.

V usage is TRBV6-1 and J usage is TRBJ2-7; D unresolved. Germline lookup yields CDR1 MNHNS and CDR2 SASEGT. The CDR3 is 10 amino acids. V dropped 3 bases and J dropped 12 bases, with 9 bases sitting between them. This chain's CDR3 is CASSDTVAYF. The CDR3 bases are TGTGCCAGCAGTGACACCGTAGCGTACTTC.

In nucleotides, the CDR3 is TGCGCCAGCAGCTTGAATCCCGCGAACACCGGGGAGCTGTTTTTT. Its protein product is CASSLNPANTGELFF. This chain connects TRBV5-1 to TRBJ2-2; no firm D call. The CDR3 loop spans 15 amino acids. The germline V gene encodes CDR1 SGHRS and CDR2 YFSETQ. V gave up 1 base and J gave up 0 bases, with 7 bases separating them.

For this clone: This specimen includes other DNA sequences encoding the same CDR3. J is TRBJ2-7 and V is TRBV5-1, with D tentatively TRBD1 or TRBD2 (5 bases each). Germline V gene lookup returns CDR1 SGHRS and CDR2 YFSETQ. The CDR3 extends over 13 amino acids. Trimming removed 8 bases from V and 4 bases from J, with 16 bases in between. The CDR3 here is CASNRDGAYEQYF. As DNA, the CDR3 is TGCGCCAGTAACCGGGACGGAGCATACGAGCAGTACTTC. The full variable domain, completed using reference TRBV5-1 and TRBJ2-7, is KAGVTQTPRYLIKTRGQQVTLSCSPISGHRSVSWYQQTPGQGLQFLFEYFSETQRNKGNFPGRFSGRQFSNSRSEMNVSTLELGDSALYLCASNRDGAYEQYFGPGTRLTVT.

This chain connects TRBV27 to TRBJ1-2, with 7 bases fitting TRBD1. The CDR3 length is 15 residues. From germline, CDR1 is MNHEY and CDR2 SMNVEV (reference sequence). Trimming cost V 6 bases and J 0 bases; bases outside gene matches: 7. The CDR3 region has the DNA TGTGCCAGCAGAGCGACAGGGATACCTAACTATGGCTACACCTTC. The encoded protein is CASRATGIPNYGYTF.

The chain couples TRBV19 to TRBJ2-3; D may be TRBD1 (6 bases). The V end was cut by 5 bases, the J end by 1 base, with 10 bases between. This CDR3 is built from 14 residues. CDR1 is LNHDA, CDR2 SQIVND, per germline (reference sequence). CDR3: CASSVSGGTDTQYF. CDR3 DNA: TGTGCCAGTAGTGTGTCAGGGGGCACAGATACGCAGTATTTT. The full variable domain, rest sourced from reference TRBV19 and TRBJ2-3, is DGGITQSPKYLFRKEGQNVTLSCEQNLNHDAMYWYRQDPGQGLRLIYYSQIVNDFQKGDIAEGYSVSREKKESFPLTVTSAQKNPTAFYLCASSVSGGTDTQYFGPGTRLTVL.

The chain links TRBV29-1 to TRBJ2-3; the match to TRBD1 covers 7 bases. CDR3 length: 18 amino acids. V lost 3 bases and J lost 2; bases outside the gene matches: 17. CDR1 is SQVTM and CDR2 is ANQGSEA in the germline V gene. CDR3 DNA sequence: TGCAGCGTTGAGCTAGTAAGCCGGGACAGAAAGTACACAGATACGCAGTATTTT. This sequence encodes CSVELVSRDRKYTDTQYF.

The V call is TRBV11-2, the J call TRBJ1-1; D perhaps matches TRBD1 (6 bases). This CDR3 comprises 15 residues. Trimming removed 0 bases at V and 4 bases at J, with 12 bases between. CDR1 SGHAT and CDR2 FQNNGV come from the germline V gene. The CDR3, as DNA: TGTGCCAGCAGCTTAGACCCGGGGGCAATCACTGAAGCTTTCTTT. Protein product: CASSLDPGAITEAFF.